What follows are 21 T cell receptor beta chains derived from one specimen sequenced in a study of blood T cell repertoires in COVID-19. Profiling relied on immunoSEQ multiplex PCR, and the TCRdb table lists in-frame clones only, not all of them. The sample includes about 23,000 clones, about 90% of them seen just once. The sample was peripheral blood. Source of these receptors: a woman of 80 years or more with active COVID-19.

The rearrangement joins TRBV6-6 to TRBJ1-6, with 7 bases fitting TRBD1. The V and J ends lost 1 base and 9 bases, in that order; junction bases with no gene match: 6. CDR3 size: 15 residues. In germline, CDR1 is MNHNY, CDR2 SVGAGI (reference sequence). The CDR3 sequence: CASSYYEQGSSPLHF. The CDR3, as DNA: TGTGCCAGCAGTTACTATGAACAGGGGAGTTCACCCCTCCACTTT.

V is TRBV30 and J is TRBJ1-1; a weak D match, TRBD1 (5 bases). Trimming left V 2 bases short and J 7 bases short, with 11 bases between. The CDR3 has 12 amino acids. Germline-derived CDR1 and CDR2 are GTSNPN and SVGIG (reference sequence). The CDR3 protein is CAWSNQGLEAFF. Here the CDR3 DNA reads TGTGCCTGGAGTAACCAGGGCCTTGAAGCTTTCTTT.

J is TRBJ1-1 and V is TRBV6-1, with D hard to call. The germline CDR1 and CDR2 sequences are MNHNS and SASEGT. This CDR3 is 17 amino acids long. V lost 0 bases, J lost 3 bases, and 17 bases lay in between. Here the CDR3 reads CASSEANGWPRDTEAFF. CDR3 DNA sequence: TGTGCCAGCAGTGAAGCGAACGGTTGGCCGCGGGACACTGAAGCTTTCTTT.

CDR3 residues: CASSSQGLVEQFF. The CDR3 DNA follows: TGTGCCAGCTCATCCCAGGGTTTGGTTGAGCAGTTCTTC. The rearrangement joins TRBV18 to TRBJ2-1, with D perhaps TRBD1 (5 bases). Trimming pared 5 bases from V and 9 bases from J, leaving 14 bases between. The CDR3 extends over 13 amino acids. The V gene's germline CDR1 is KGHSH and CDR2 LQKENI.

The V call is TRBV6-2 or TRBV6-3, the J call TRBJ1-5; 10 bases match TRBD1. The V gene end was trimmed by 2 bases and the J gene end by 6 bases; junction bases not matched to a gene: 4. Germline CDR1 and CDR2: MNHEY and SVGEGT. This CDR3 has 15 amino acids. The DNA for the CDR3 is TGTGCCAGCAGTTACGACAGGGGGCTGGGTCAGCCCCAGCATTTT. Its protein is CASSYDRGLGQPQHF.

The rearrangement links TRBV7-3 to TRBJ2-7; 8 positions agree with TRBD2. There are 12 residues in the CDR3. Losses at the gene ends were 5 bases for V and 7 bases for J; bases not matched to a gene: 4. Germline V gives CDR1 SGHTA, CDR2 FQGTGA. The CDR3 nucleotides read TGTGCCAGCAGCGCCGGGAGGGGAGAGCAGTACTTC. Translating it yields CASSAGRGEQYF.

The J gene is TRBJ1-2, the V gene TRBV5-6; 7 bases fit TRBD1. The CDR3 is 13 residues long. J gave up 4 bases and V 4 bases, and 4 bases lay outside the gene matches. CDR1 and CDR2 from the germline V gene are SGHDT and YYEEEE. CDR3 in amino acids: CASSQGQTYGYTF. In DNA form, the CDR3 reads TGTGCCAGCAGCCAGGGACAGACCTATGGCTACACCTTC.

CDR3 nucleotides: TGTGCCAGCAGCAATAGCGGGGGAGGGGAGGCCTACGAGCAGTACTTC. Amino acids: CASSNSGGGEAYEQYF. The rearrangement uses TRBV7-6 and TRBJ2-7, with 9 bases aligning to TRBD2. Germline CDR1 SGHVS, CDR2 FNYEAQ. The CDR3 length is 16 residues. V lost 5 bases and J lost 2; bases outside the gene matches: 10.

V is TRBV6-1 and J is TRBJ2-2; no clear D. CDR1 is MNHNS and CDR2 is SASEGT in the germline V gene. V dropped 2 bases and J dropped 1 base, with 11 bases sitting between them. The CDR3 totals 16 residues. The CDR3 nucleotides read TGTGCCAGCAGTGAACTCGGTGGTAGGAACACCGGGGAGCTGTTTTTT. Its translation: CASSELGGRNTGELFF.

The chain couples TRBV6-2 or TRBV6-3 to TRBJ2-7; 11 nucleotides line up with TRBD2. J gave up 2 bases and V 2 bases, and 2 bases lay outside the gene matches. CDR3 size: 15 residues. Looked up from germline, CDR1 is MNHEY and CDR2 is SVGEGT. The CDR3 sequence is CASSYQGLAAYEQYF. The CDR3 DNA reads TGTGCCAGCAGTTACCAGGGACTAGCGGCCTACGAGCAGTACTTC.

The chain uses TRBV18 and TRBJ2-4, with a tentative D call TRBD1 (6 bases). The CDR3 is made up of 15 amino acids. Germline V lookup: CDR1 KGHSH, CDR2 LQKENI. V was shortened by 4 bases and J by 0 bases, with 10 bases between the two germline ends. CDR3 region: CASSHGQTAKNIQYF. CDR3 DNA sequence: TGTGCCAGCTCACACGGACAGACAGCCAAAAACATTCAGTACTTC.

J is TRBJ1-1 and V is TRBV9, with 8 bases lining up with TRBD1. Germline CDR1 SGDLS, CDR2 YYNGEE. This CDR3 has 15 residues. With 0 bases clipped from V and 0 bases from J, the junction kept 1 base outside the gene matches. Here the CDR3 reads CASSVGDRLNTEAFF. The CDR3 DNA sequence: TGTGCCAGCAGCGTAGGGGACAGGTTGAACACTGAAGCTTTCTTT. The complete variable domain, with remaining parts taken from reference TRBV9 and TRBJ1-1, reads DSGVTQTPKHLITATGQRVTLRCSPRSGDLSVYWYQQSLDQGLQFLIQYYNGEERAKGNILERFSAQQFPDLHSELNLSSLELGDSALYFCASSVGDRLNTEAFFGQGTRLTVV.

This clone was observed once. The chain combines TRBV4-1 with TRBJ2-3; 12 positions agree with TRBD2. The germline V gene has CDR1 MGHRA and CDR2 YSYEKL. V lost 2 bases and J lost 3; bases outside the gene matches: 3. This CDR3 has 16 amino acids. For the CDR3, the DNA is TGCGCCAGCAGCCAACCAGGGACTAGCGGGACAGATACGCAGTATTTT. It yields the protein CASSQPGTSGTDTQYF.

The chain links TRBV4-3 to TRBJ2-1; 9 bases match TRBD1. The junction had 8 bases not matched to a gene; V was cut back by 3 bases and J by 5 bases. This CDR3 contains 16 residues. CDR1 and CDR2 from the germline V gene are LGHNA and YSLEER. As DNA, the CDR3 is TGCGCCAGCAGCCAGGCAGGGACAGGGATGAACAATGAGCAGTTCTTC. Amino acids: CASSQAGTGMNNEQFF.

A few counts support this clone. The V call is TRBV20-1, the J call TRBJ2-5; 11 bases map to TRBD2. Per germline, CDR1 DFQATT and CDR2 SNEGSKA (reference sequence). This CDR3 has 15 amino acids. Trimming cost V 3 bases and J 3 bases; bases outside gene matches: 6. The CDR3 nucleotides read TGCAGTGCTAGTATCAATAGCGGGGGGGAAGAGACCCAGTACTTC. It translates to CSASINSGGEETQYF.

J is TRBJ1-2 and V is TRBV6-5, with TRBD1 matching 9 bases. The V and J ends lost 5 bases and 6 bases, in that order; junction bases with no gene match: 10. Germline V gives CDR1 MNHEY, CDR2 SVGAGI. The CDR3 length is 15 residues. The CDR3 is CASSIGQGIWHGYTF. The CDR3 region has the DNA TGTGCCAGCAGTATTGGACAGGGGATTTGGCATGGCTACACCTTC.

The chain employs TRBV25-1 and TRBJ1-6; 8 nucleotides match TRBD1. V was pared by 1 base and J by 9 bases, with 8 bases of the junction left unmatched. Germline V gene data show CDR1 as MGHDK and CDR2 as SYGVNS. This CDR3 spans 16 amino acids. The CDR3 region is CASSESSQGARSPLHF. As DNA, the CDR3 is TGTGCCAGCAGTGAATCATCGCAGGGGGCGCGTTCACCCCTCCACTTT. Full variable domain (rest looked up from reference TRBV25-1 and TRBJ1-6): EADIYQTPRYLVIGTGKKITLECSQTMGHDKMYWYQQDPGMELHLIHYSYGVNSTEKGDLSSESTVSRIRTEHFPLTLESARPSHTSQYLCASSESSQGARSPLHFGNGTRLTVT.

The chain carries TRBV28 and TRBJ2-3; 11 nucleotides match TRBD2. The V gene's germline CDR1 is MDHEN and CDR2 SYDVKM. V was pared by 5 bases and J by 3 bases, with 10 bases of the junction left unmatched. This CDR3 is 17 amino acids long. The DNA for the CDR3 is TGTGCCAGCAGTGGAACCCTAGCGGGGGGTGTGACAGATACGCAGTATTTT. It translates to CASSGTLAGGVTDTQYF.

This clone was recorded once. The CDR3, as DNA: TGTGCCAGCAGTTACTCGGGGCCATACGAGCAGTACTTC. Its translation is CASSYSGPYEQYF. This chain uses TRBV6-2 or TRBV6-3 with TRBJ2-7, with D perhaps matching TRBD1 (5 bases). V was pared by 0 bases and J by 4 bases, with 7 bases between. The CDR3 runs 13 residues. Germline-derived CDR1 and CDR2 are MNHEY and SVGEGT.

This clone was seen only a few times. The chain joins TRBV18 to TRBJ1-3; 7 nucleotides line up with TRBD1. This CDR3 is 17 amino acids long. Losses at the gene ends were 3 bases for V and 0 bases for J; bases not matched to a gene: 8. Germline V gene lookup returns CDR1 KGHSH and CDR2 LQKENI. The DNA for the CDR3 is TGTGCCAGCTCACCCCGGACAGGCGGAATCTCTGGAAACACCATATATTTT. As protein: CASSPRTGGISGNTIYF.

Only one count was recorded for this clone. The chain has TRBV5-8 and TRBJ2-7, with 7 bases aligning to TRBD1. CDR3 length equals 13 residues. V lost 4 bases to trimming and J lost 6 bases; unmatched junction nucleotides: 7. CDR1 and CDR2 (germline): SGHTS, YDEGEE. This CDR3 is CASSTRSGGEQYF. The DNA of the CDR3 is TGTGCCAGCAGCACACGGTCAGGGGGCGAGCAGTACTTC.